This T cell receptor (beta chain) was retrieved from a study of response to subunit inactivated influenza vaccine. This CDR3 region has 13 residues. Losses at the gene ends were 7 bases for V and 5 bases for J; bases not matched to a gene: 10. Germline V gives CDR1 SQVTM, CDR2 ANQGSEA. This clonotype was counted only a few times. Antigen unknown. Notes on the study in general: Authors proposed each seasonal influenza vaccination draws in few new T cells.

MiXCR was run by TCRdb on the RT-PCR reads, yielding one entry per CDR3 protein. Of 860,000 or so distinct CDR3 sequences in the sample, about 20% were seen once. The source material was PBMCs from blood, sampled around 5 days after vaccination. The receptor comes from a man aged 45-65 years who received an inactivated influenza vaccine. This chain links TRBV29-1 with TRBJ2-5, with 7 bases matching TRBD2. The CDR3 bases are TGCAGCGGGCTCTCGGGGGGTTGGGAGACCCAGTACTTC. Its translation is CSGLSGGWETQYF.